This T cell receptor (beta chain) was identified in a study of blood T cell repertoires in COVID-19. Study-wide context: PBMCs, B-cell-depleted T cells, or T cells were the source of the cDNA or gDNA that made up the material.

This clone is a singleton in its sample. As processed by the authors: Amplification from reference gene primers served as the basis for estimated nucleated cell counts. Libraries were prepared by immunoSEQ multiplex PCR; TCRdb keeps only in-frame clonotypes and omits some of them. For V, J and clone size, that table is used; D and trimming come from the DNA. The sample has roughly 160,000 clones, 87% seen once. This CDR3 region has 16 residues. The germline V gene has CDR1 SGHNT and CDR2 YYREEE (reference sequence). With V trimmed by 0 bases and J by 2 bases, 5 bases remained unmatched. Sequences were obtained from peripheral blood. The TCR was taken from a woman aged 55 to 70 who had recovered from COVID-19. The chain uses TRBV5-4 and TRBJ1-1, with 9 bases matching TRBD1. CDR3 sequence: CASSLGSTGGNTEAFF. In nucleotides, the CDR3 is TGTGCCAGCAGCTTGGGGAGTACAGGGGGCAACACTGAAGCTTTCTTT. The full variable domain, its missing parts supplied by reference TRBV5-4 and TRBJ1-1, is ETGVTQSPTHLIKTRGQQVTLRCSSQSGHNTVSWYQQALGQGPQFIFQYYREEENGRGNFPPRFSGLQFPNYSSELNVNALELDDSALYLCASSLGSTGGNTEAFFGQGTRLTVV.